The 8 T cell receptor beta chains below were found in one sample sequenced in a study of T cells after yellow fever vaccination. TCRdb analysed the 5' RACE reads with MiXCR anew, one entry per CDR3 protein. In the table there are about 140,000 distinct CDR3 sequences, more than 6.5% of which are singletons. This specimen was CD4+ T cells sorted from PBMCs, taken 10 days after the yellow fever booster vaccination. These TCRs come from a man aged 30 to 39 who received the YFV17D yellow fever vaccine.

This clonotype was found many times. The CDR3 region is CASSLVIGETQYF. CDR3 DNA: TGTGCCAGCAGCTTAGTCATAGGAGAGACCCAGTACTTC. The V call is TRBV7-2, the J call TRBJ2-5; D call uncertain. The V gene's germline CDR1 is SGHTA and CDR2 FQGNSA. Trimming took 1 base from V and 4 from J, leaving 7 bases between them. The CDR3 runs to 13 residues.

This clonotype was counted many times. The gene calls are TRBV25-1 and TRBJ2-7; 11 bases line up with TRBD2. V shed 7 bases and J 7 bases; nucleotides not matched to a gene: 6. The CDR3 covers 13 residues. Germline V gives CDR1 MGHDK, CDR2 SYGVNS. This chain's CDR3 is CASKRLAGNEQYF. The CDR3 DNA sequence: TGTGCCAGCAAGCGACTAGCGGGAAATGAGCAGTACTTC.

The chain couples TRBV19 to TRBJ2-3, with TRBD2 as a possible D gene (6 bases). This CDR3 spans 14 amino acids. Germline V gene data show CDR1 as LNHDA and CDR2 as SQIVND (reference sequence). V was shortened by 3 bases and J by 4 bases, with 11 bases between the two germline ends. CDR3 loop: CASSIRLVPDTQYF. CDR3 nucleotide sequence: TGTGCCAGTAGTATTCGACTAGTACCAGATACGCAGTATTTT.

This clonotype was seen more than once but under ten times. The genes are TRBV24-1 and TRBJ2-1; 12 nucleotides line up with TRBD2. Looked up from germline, CDR1 is KGHDR and CDR2 is SFDVKD. The CDR3 contains 16 residues. V gave up 4 bases and J gave up 8 bases; unmatched junction bases: 8. The CDR3 loop reads CATSESTSGRKDEQFF. The CDR3 DNA sequence: TGTGCCACCAGTGAATCGACTAGCGGGAGAAAGGATGAGCAGTTCTTC.

Worth noting for this clonotype: At one end the junction does not follow the germline gene, possibly because of a read error. The J gene is TRBJ2-5, the V gene TRBV29-1, with a possible D match to TRBD1 (8 bases). CDR1 is SQVTM and CDR2 is ANQGSEA in the germline V gene. The CDR3 has 12 residues. The CDR3 reads CSAHRVDRGGVF. In DNA, the CDR3 is TGCAGCGCCCACCGCGTAGACAGGGGAGGGGTGTTC.

This clonotype was counted at least ten times. This rearrangement joins TRBV20-1 to TRBJ1-2; possibly TRBD1 for D (5 bases). V was cut by 0 bases and J by 5 bases, with 16 bases left in between. The CDR3 has 15 amino acids. CDR1 and CDR2 (germline): DFQATT, SNEGSKA (reference sequence). The CDR3 region is CSARDLLGTGYGYTF. CDR3 coding DNA: TGCAGTGCTAGAGATCTTTTGGGGACGGGTTATGGCTACACCTTC.

In this sample, this clonotype turned up a few times. The chain combines TRBV10-3 with TRBJ2-6, with D hard to call. This CDR3 contains 14 residues. V was shortened by 6 bases and J by 4 bases, with 10 bases between the two germline ends. Germline assignment: CDR1 ENHRY and CDR2 SYGVKD. CDR3 residues: CAISRAEGANVLTF. CDR3 bases: TGTGCCATCAGCCGGGCCGAAGGGGCCAACGTCCTGACTTTC.

This clonotype was counted many times. The rearrangement joins TRBV2 to TRBJ2-7; D may be TRBD1 (5 bases). CDR1 is SNHLY, CDR2 FYNNEI, per germline. The CDR3 is made up of 13 amino acids. Trimming pared 4 bases from V and 4 bases from J, leaving 11 bases between. CDR3 residues: CASSADRGYEQYF. The CDR3 bases are TGTGCCAGCAGTGCAGACAGAGGTTACGAGCAGTACTTC.